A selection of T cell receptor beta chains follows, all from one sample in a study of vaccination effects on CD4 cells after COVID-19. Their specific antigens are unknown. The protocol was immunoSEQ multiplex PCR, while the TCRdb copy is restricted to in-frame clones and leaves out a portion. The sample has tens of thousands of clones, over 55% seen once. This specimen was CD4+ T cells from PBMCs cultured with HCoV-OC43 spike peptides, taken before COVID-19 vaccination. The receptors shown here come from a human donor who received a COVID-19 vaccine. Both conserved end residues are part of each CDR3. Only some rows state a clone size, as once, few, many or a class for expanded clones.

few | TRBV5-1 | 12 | CASSYPNTEAFF
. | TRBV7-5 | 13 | CVRSLVVRHSSYF
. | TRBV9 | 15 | CASSGGQLRTDTQYF
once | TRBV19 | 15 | CASSLRTGRQETQYF
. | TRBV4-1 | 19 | CASSQDRLAGGPQGETQYF
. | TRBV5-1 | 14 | CASSTGHYTGELFF
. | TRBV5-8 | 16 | CATSRSRGRAYNEQFF
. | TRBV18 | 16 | CASSPFLAGDTDTQYF
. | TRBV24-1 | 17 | CATSDPTLAGADDTQYF
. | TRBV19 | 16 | CASSIQSQGLYSPLHF
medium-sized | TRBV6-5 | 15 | CASSYKGQGMTEAFF
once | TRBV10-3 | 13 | CAINDRANTEAFF
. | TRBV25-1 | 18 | CASSEKADPGRPYNEQFF
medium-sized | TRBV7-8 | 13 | CASSLSPELGYTF
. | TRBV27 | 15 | CASSRTSGSYNEQFF
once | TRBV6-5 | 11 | CASSYMETQYF
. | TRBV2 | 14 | CASRDRATNYGYTF
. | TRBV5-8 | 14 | CASSRTGFYQPQHF
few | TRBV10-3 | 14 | CAISDREGPYEQYF
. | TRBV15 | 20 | CATSRDLPRTASSYNSPLHF
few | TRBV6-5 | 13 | CASTKGIFDGYTF
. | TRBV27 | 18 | CASSSAYLRDRSYNEQFF